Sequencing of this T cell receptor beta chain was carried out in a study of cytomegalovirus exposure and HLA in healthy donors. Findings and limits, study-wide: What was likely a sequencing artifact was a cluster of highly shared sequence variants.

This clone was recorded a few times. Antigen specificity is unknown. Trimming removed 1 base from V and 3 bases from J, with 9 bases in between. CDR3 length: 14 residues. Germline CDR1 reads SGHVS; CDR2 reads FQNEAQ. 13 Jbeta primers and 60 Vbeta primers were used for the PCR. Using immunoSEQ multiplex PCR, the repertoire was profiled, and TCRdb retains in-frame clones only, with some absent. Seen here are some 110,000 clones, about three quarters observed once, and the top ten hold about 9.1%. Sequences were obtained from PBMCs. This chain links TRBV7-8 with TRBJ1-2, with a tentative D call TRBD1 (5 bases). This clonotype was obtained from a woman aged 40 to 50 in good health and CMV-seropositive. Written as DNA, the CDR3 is TGTGCCAGCAGCTTAGGGTCCAGGGACTATGGCTACACCTTC. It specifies CASSLGSRDYGYTF.